This T cell receptor beta chain was retrieved from a study of response to subunit inactivated influenza vaccine. Findings and limits, study-wide: Researchers suggested that each seasonal influenza vaccination recruits few new T cells.

MiXCR was run by TCRdb on the RT-PCR reads, yielding one entry per CDR3 protein. The profile shows around 580,000 distinct CDR3 sequences, approximately 15% of them singletons. This clonotype has more than one count but fewer than ten. Its specificity is not known. J was trimmed by 4 bases and V by 2 bases; bases with no gene match: 3. The CDR3 has 15 amino acids. Germline CDR1 reads MNHEY; CDR2 reads SMNVEV (reference sequence). The clonotype comes from a man between 50 and 59 years old who received an inactivated influenza vaccine. This chain links TRBV27 with TRBJ2-7; 12 positions agree with TRBD2. The specimen was PBMCs from blood, collected 12 days after vaccination. The CDR3 region is CASSLGLAGQYEQYF. The DNA of the CDR3 is TGTGCCAGCAGTTTAGGACTAGCGGGGCAATACGAGCAGTACTTC.